A selection of T cell receptor beta chains follows, all from one sample in a study of early T cells in non-severe SARS-CoV-2 infection. Each CDR3 protein gets one entry after TCRdb re-called the 5' RACE reads with MiXCR. The sample lists tens of thousands of distinct CDR3 sequences, around 20% occurring once. This specimen was whole blood, taken at baseline. The receptors stem from an adult who was a healthcare worker with PCR-confirmed SARS-CoV-2 infection or an uninfected control (not recorded which). CDR3s include the opening cysteine and the closing phenylalanine or tryptophan. Each record gives: clone size, J gene, D gene, V gene, CDR3 DNA, CDR3 protein. A D gene is named only where the DNA matches it firmly. Size is stated for part of the rows, as once, few or many counts, or as a class when the clone is expanded.

>many|TRBJ2-7|TRBD2|TRBV7-2
TGTGCCAGCAGCTCCCGCGGGGGCTACGAGCAGTACTTC
CASSSRGGYEQYF
>NA|TRBJ2-1|TRBD2|TRBV11-2
TGTGCCAGCAGCCCGGCTAGCGGGAGGATATACTACAATGAGCAGTTCTTC
CASSPASGRIYYNEQFF
>many|TRBJ2-3|TRBD2|TRBV5-1
TGCGCCAGCAGCTTGGATGCGGCGGGAGGGCCGACAGATACGCAGTATTTT
CASSLDAAGGPTDTQYF
>few|TRBJ1-4|NA|TRBV5-4
TGTGCCAGCAGCTTTCTAGGGGCAGCTAATGAAAAACTGTTTTTT
CASSFLGAANEKLFF
>NA|TRBJ1-1|TRBD1|TRBV20-1
TGCAGTGCTAGGTCCGGGGACAGGGGCCGAAAAGGCACTGAAGCTTTCTTT
CSARSGDRGRKGTEAFF
>many|TRBJ2-3|NA|TRBV30
TGTGCCTGGAGTGCTAATCGGGACCGCTACGAAGCAGATACGCAGTATTTT
CAWSANRDRYEADTQYF
>few|TRBJ2-3|NA|TRBV6-6
TGTGCCAGCAGTGAGACGGCTAGCACAGATACGCAGTATTTT
CASSETASTDTQYF
>many|TRBJ2-3|NA|TRBV20-1
TGCAGTGCACCTCTAGGTACCCGCACAGATACGCAGTATTTT
CSAPLGTRTDTQYF
>few|TRBJ2-2|TRBD2|TRBV11-2
TGTGCCAGCAGCTTAGGACTAGCGGGAGTCACCGGGGAGCTGTTTTTT
CASSLGLAGVTGELFF
>NA|TRBJ2-3|NA|TRBV5-1
TGCGCCAGCAGCTTAACACAGGGTTTAGGCACAGATACGCAGTATTTT
CASSLTQGLGTDTQYF
>few|TRBJ2-5|NA|TRBV28
TGTGCCAGCACCCCCGACAGGTCCGATACAGAGACCCAGTACTTC
CASTPDRSDTETQYF
>few|TRBJ2-1|NA|TRBV9
TGTGCCAGCAGCCCCCAGACTAATTCGGCCCGGTTCTTC
CASSPQTNSARFF
>NA|TRBJ1-4|TRBD1|TRBV6-5
TGTGCCAGCAGTTGGGACAGGGCCGGAAAACTGTTTTTT
CASSWDRAGKLFF
>few|TRBJ2-7|NA|TRBV4-1
TGCGCCAGCAGCCAAGATCATACGGACTACGAGCAGTACTTC
CASSQDHTDYEQYF
>NA|TRBJ1-3|NA|TRBV7-2
TGTGCCAGCAGCCAGGGACCGACGCCTGGAAACACCATATATTTT
CASSQGPTPGNTIYF
>many|TRBJ2-5|NA|TRBV11-2
TGTGCCAGCAGCCAGACGGCGGGGCACGAGGAGACCCAGTACTTC
CASSQTAGHEETQYF
>NA|TRBJ2-5|TRBD1|TRBV6-6
TGTGCCAGCGGAATCCGGGACAGGGGGGAAAAAGAGACCCAGTACTTC
CASGIRDRGEKETQYF
>NA|TRBJ1-5|TRBD1|TRBV6-2/TRBV6-3
TGTGCCAGCAGTTACTCCTCCAGGGGGCTTCAGCCCCAGCATTTT
CASSYSSRGLQPQHF
>NA|TRBJ2-2|NA|TRBV5-1
TGCGCCAGCAGCTTGAGCGGAGCGAACACCGGGGAGCTGTTTTTT
CASSLSGANTGELFF
>NA|TRBJ2-2|TRBD1|TRBV12-3/TRBV12-4
TGTGCCAGCAATAATCAGGGGGCAGGCGGGGAGCTGTTTTTT
CASNNQGAGGELFF
>NA|TRBJ2-1|NA|TRBV20-1
TGCAGTGCTAGTGACCCCCTAGCGCACAACTACAATGAGCAGTTCTTC
CSASDPLAHNYNEQFF
>few|TRBJ2-1|NA|TRBV6-1
TGTGCCAGCAGTGTGGGACCAGACAATGAGCAGTTCTTC
CASSVGPDNEQFF
>NA|TRBJ2-7|NA|TRBV14
TGTGCCAGCAGCCGGCCCTCGGCGAAAACGACAGTCGAGCAGTACTTC
CASSRPSAKTTVEQYF
>NA|TRBJ1-2|NA|TRBV5-1
TGCGCCAGCAGCTTGGCTAACTATGGCTACACCTTC
CASSLANYGYTF
>NA|TRBJ1-1|NA|TRBV7-9
TGTGCCAGCAGCCCCCGGACGGAGATGAACACTGAAGCTTTCTTT
CASSPRTEMNTEAFF
>NA|TRBJ1-5|NA|TRBV7-2
TGTGCCAGCAGCTCAAACAGGGTTCGTCAGCCCCAGCATTTT
CASSSNRVRQPQHF
>many|TRBJ1-2|NA|TRBV11-2
TGTGCCAGCAGCTTGAAGGGACATGGCTACACCTTC
CASSLKGHGYTF